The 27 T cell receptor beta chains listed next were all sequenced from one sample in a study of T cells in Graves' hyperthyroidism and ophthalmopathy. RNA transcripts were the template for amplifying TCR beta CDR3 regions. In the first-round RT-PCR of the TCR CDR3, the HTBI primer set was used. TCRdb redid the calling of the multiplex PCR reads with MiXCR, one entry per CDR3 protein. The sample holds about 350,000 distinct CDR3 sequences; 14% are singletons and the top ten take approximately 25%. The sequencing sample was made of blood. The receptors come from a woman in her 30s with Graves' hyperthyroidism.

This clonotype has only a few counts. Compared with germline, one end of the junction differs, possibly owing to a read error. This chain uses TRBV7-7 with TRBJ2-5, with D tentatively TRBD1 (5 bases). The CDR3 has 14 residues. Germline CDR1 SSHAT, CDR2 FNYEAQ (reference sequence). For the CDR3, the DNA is TGTGCTAGCAGCTGGGGCAGAAACCAAGAGACCCAGTACTTC. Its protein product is CASSWGRNQETQYF. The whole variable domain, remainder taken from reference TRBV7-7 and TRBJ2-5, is GAGVSQSPRYKVTKRGQDVTLRCDPISSHATLYWYQQALGQGPEFLTYFNYEAQPDKSGLPSDRFSAERPEGSISTLTIQRTEQRDSAMYRCASSWGRNQETQYFGPGTRLLVL.

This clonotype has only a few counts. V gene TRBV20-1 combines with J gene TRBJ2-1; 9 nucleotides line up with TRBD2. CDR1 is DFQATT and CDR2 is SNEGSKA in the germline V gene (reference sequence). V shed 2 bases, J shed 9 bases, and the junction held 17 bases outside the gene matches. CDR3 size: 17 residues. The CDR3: CSARPPERGRAGFEQFF. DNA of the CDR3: TGCAGTGCTAGACCTCCCGAACGCGGGAGGGCCGGCTTTGAGCAGTTCTTC.

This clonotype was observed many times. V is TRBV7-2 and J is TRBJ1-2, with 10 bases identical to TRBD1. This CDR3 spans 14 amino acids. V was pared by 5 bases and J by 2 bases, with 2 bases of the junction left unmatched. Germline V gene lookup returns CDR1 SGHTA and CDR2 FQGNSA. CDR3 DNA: TGTGCCAGCAGCCCGGGACAGGGGAACTATGGCTACACCTTC. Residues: CASSPGQGNYGYTF.

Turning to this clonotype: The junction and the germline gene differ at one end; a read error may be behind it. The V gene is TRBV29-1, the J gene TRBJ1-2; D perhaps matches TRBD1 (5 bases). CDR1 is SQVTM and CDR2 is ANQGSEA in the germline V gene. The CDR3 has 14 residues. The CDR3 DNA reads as TGCAGCGTCCCGAGGGAAGGTTCGAATCGGGGCTACATCTTC. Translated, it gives CSVPREGSNRGYIF.

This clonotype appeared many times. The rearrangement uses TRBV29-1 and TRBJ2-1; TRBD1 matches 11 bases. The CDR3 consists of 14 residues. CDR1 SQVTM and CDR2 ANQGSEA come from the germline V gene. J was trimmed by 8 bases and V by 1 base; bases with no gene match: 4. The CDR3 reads CSVEGDRGKDEQFF. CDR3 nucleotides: TGCAGCGTTGAAGGGGACAGGGGGAAGGATGAGCAGTTCTTC.

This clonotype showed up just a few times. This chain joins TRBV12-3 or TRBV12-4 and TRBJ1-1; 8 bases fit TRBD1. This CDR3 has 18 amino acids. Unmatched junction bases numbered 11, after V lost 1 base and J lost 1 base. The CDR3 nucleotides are TGTGCCAGCAGTTTAGTCGGGCAGGGGGCGAGTGGGAACACTGAAGCTTTCTTT. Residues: CASSLVGQGASGNTEAFF.

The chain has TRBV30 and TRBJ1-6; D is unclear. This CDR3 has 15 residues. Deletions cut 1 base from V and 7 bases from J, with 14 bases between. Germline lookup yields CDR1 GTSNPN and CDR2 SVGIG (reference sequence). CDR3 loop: CAWSGQENRNSPLHF. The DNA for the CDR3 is TGTGCCTGGAGTGGACAAGAGAATCGAAATTCACCCCTCCACTTT.

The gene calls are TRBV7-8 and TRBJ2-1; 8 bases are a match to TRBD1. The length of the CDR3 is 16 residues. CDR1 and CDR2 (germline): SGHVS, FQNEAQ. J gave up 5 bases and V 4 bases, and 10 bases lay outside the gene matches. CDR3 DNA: TGTGCCAGCAGCTCCGCGACAGGGGCGTTGAACAATGAGCAGTTCTTC. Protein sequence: CASSSATGALNNEQFF. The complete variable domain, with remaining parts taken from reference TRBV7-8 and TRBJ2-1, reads GAGVSQSPRYKVAKRGQDVALRCDPISGHVSLFWYQQALGQGPEFLTYFQNEAQLDKSGLPSDRFFAERPEGSVSTLKIQRTQQEDSAVYLCASSSATGALNNEQFFGPGTRLTVL.

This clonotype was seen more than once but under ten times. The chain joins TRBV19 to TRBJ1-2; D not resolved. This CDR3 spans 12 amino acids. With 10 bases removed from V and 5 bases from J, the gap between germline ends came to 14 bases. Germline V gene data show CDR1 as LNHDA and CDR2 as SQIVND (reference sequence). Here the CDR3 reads CATLSGEYGYTF. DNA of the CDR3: TGTGCCACCCTCTCAGGAGAATATGGCTACACCTTC.

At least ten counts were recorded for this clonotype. The CDR3 sequence is CASITGRGAYNEQFF. CDR3 bases: TGTGCCAGCATCACAGGGAGGGGGGCCTACAATGAGCAGTTCTTC. This chain connects TRBV2 to TRBJ2-1, with a tentative D call TRBD2 (7 bases). The CDR3 consists of 15 residues. CDR1 and CDR2 (germline): SNHLY, FYNNEI. V was trimmed by 7 bases and J by 2 bases, leaving 15 bases between them.

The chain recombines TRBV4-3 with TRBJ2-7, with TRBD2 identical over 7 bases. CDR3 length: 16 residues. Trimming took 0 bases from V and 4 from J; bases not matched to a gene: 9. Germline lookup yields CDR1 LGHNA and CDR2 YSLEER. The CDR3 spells CASSQELGGGPYEQYF. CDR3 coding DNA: TGCGCCAGCAGCCAAGAATTGGGGGGAGGGCCTTACGAGCAGTACTTC.

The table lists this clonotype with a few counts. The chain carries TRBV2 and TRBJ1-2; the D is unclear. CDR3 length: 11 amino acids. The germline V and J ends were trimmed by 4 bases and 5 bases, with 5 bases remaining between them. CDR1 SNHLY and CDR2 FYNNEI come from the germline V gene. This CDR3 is CASSVIYGYTF. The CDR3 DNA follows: TGTGCCAGCAGTGTCATATATGGCTACACCTTC.

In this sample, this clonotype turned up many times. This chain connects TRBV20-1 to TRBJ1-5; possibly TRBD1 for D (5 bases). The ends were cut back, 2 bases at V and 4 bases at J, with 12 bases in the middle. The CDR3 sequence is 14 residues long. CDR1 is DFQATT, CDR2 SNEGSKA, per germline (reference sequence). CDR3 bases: TGCAGTGCTAGATCAGCAGGGCTAAATCAGCCCCAGCATTTT. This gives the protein CSARSAGLNQPQHF.

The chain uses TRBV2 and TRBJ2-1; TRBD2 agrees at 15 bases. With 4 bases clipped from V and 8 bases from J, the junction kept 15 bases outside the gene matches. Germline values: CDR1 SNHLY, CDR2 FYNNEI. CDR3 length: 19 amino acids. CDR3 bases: TGTGCCAGCAGTGGAGCGGGACTAGCGGGAGGTCCTCGGGGGTATGAGCAGTTCTTC. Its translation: CASSGAGLAGGPRGYEQFF.

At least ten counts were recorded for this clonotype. The CDR3, as DNA: TGTGCCAGCAGCCAAGGCGGGAGGGACTACAATGAGCAGTTCTTC. It encodes CASSQGGRDYNEQFF. The chain carries TRBV3-1 and TRBJ2-1; TRBD2 matches at 9 bases. Trimming cost V 1 base and J 3 bases; bases outside gene matches: 1. This CDR3 has 15 residues. Germline assignment: CDR1 LGHDT and CDR2 YNNKEL (reference sequence).

The chain's CDR3 is CASSYSNRVREKLFF. DNA for the CDR3: TGTGCCAGCAGTTACTCGAACAGGGTGCGAGAAAAACTGTTTTTT. The chain employs TRBV6-9 and TRBJ1-4, with a tentative D call TRBD1 (6 bases). Trimming pared 3 bases from V and 8 bases from J, leaving 16 bases between. The CDR3 is made up of 15 amino acids. The germline CDR1 and CDR2 sequences are MNHGY and SVAAGI.

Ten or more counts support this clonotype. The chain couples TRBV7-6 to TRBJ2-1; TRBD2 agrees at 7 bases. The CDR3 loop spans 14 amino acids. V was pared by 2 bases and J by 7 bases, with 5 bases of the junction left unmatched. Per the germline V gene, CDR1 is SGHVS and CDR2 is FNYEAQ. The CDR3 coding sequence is TGTGCCAGCAGCTTAATGGGGGGGGATAATGAGCAGTTCTTC. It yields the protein CASSLMGGDNEQFF. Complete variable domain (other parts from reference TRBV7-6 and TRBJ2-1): GAGVSQSPRYKVTKRGQDVALRCDPISGHVSLYWYRQALGQGPEFLTYFNYEAQQDKSGLPNDRFSAERPEGSISTLTIQRTEQRDSAMYRCASSLMGGDNEQFFGPGTRLTVL.

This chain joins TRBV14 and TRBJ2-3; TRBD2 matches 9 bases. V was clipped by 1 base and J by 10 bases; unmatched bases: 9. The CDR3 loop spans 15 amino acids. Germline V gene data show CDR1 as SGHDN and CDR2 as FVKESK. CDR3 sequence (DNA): TGTGCCAGCAGCCAAGGTAGCGGGAGAAGTTATCCGCAGTATTTT. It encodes CASSQGSGRSYPQYF.

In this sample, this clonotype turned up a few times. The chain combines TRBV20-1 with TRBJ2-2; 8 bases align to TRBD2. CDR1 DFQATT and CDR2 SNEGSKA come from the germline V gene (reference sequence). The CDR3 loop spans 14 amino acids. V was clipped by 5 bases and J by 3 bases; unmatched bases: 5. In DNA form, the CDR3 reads TGCAGTGCTCCGGGGCGGGAGGACACCGGGGAGCTGTTTTTT. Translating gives CSAPGREDTGELFF.

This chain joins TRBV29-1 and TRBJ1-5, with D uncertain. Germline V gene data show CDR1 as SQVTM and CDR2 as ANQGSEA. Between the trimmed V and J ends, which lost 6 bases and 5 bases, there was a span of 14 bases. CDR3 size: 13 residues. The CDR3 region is CSVGEAYDQPQHF. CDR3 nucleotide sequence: TGCAGCGTAGGAGAAGCGTATGATCAGCCCCAGCATTTT.

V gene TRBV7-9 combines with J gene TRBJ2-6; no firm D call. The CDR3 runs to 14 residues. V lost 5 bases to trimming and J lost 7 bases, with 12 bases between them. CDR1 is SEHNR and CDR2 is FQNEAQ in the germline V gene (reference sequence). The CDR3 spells CASSPQLRANVLTF. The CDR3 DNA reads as TGTGCCAGCAGCCCCCAGTTGAGAGCCAACGTCCTGACTTTC.

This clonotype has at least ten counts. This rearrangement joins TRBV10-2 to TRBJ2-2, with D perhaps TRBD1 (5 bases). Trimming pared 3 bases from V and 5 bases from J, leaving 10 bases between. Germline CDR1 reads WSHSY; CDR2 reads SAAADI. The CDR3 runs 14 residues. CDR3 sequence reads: CASSDWGATGELFF. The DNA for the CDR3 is TGCGCCAGCAGTGACTGGGGCGCGACCGGGGAGCTGTTTTTT.

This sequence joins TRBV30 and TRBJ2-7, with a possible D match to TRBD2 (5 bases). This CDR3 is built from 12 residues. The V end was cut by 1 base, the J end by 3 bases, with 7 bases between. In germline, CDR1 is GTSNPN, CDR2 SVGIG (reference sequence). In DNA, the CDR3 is TGTGCCTGGAGTGAAGAGGGCTACGAGCAGTACTTC. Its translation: CAWSEEGYEQYF.

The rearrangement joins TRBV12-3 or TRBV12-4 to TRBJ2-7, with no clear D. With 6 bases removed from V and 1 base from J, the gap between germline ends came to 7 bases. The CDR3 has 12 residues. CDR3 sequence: CASSIGSYEQYF. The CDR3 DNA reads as TGTGCCAGCAGCATAGGTTCCTACGAGCAGTACTTC.

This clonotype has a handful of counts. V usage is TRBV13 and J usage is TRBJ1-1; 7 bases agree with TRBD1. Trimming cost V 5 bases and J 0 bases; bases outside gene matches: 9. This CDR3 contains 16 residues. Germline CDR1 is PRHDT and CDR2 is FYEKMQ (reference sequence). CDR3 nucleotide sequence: TGTGCCAGCAGCGCGGGGACGGGACAGTTGAACACTGAAGCTTTCTTT. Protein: CASSAGTGQLNTEAFF.

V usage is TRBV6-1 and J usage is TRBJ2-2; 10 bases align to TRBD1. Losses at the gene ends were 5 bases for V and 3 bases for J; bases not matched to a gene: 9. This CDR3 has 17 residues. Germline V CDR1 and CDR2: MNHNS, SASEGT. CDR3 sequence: CASSSHDRGPYTGELFF. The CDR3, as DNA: TGTGCCAGCAGTTCACACGACAGGGGGCCGTACACCGGGGAGCTGTTTTTT.

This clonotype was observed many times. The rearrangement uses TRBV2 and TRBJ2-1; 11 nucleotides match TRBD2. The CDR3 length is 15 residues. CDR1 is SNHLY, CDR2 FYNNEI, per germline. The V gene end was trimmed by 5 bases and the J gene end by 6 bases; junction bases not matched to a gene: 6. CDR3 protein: CASSNLAGGINEQFF. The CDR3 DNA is TGTGCCAGCAGTAACCTAGCGGGAGGAATCAATGAGCAGTTCTTC.